These 18 T cell receptor beta chains were all obtained from the same sample, sequenced in a study of CD8 T cells in ankylosing spondylitis. TCRdb reprocessed the 5' RACE reads with MiXCR, giving one entry per CDR3 protein. The sample records 200,000 to 300,000 distinct CDR3 sequences, 32% being singletons. Sequenced sample: blood, either unsorted or a sorted T cell fraction (not recorded which). The receptors originated from a male donor with ankylosing spondylitis or in good health (not recorded which).

This clonotype was detected once. V and J are TRBV27 and TRBJ2-5; maybe TRBD2 (5 bases). Between the trimmed V and J ends, which lost 4 bases and 4 bases, there was a span of 10 bases. Germline CDR1 MNHEY, CDR2 SMNVEV (reference sequence). This CDR3 has 13 amino acids. The DNA for the CDR3 is TGTGCCAGCAGTTCCTTTGGAGGAGAGACCCAGTACTTC. Encoded protein: CASSSFGGETQYF.

This chain joins TRBV7-9 and TRBJ2-1; 7 bases match TRBD2. The V gene end was trimmed by 1 base and the J gene end by 2 bases; junction bases not matched to a gene: 5. The CDR3 spans 16 residues. CDR1 and CDR2 (germline): SEHNR, FQNEAQ (reference sequence). The CDR3 loop reads CASSLGYGGTYNEQFF. CDR3 nucleotides: TGTGCCAGCAGCTTAGGGTACGGGGGGACCTACAATGAGCAGTTCTTC.

A few counts support this clonotype. The J gene is TRBJ2-5, the V gene TRBV10-3; maybe TRBD1 (5 bases). The CDR3 sequence is 14 residues long. Trimming shortened V by 6 bases and J by 3 bases, and 14 bases separated the two germline ends. Germline CDR1 is ENHRY and CDR2 is SYGVKD. CDR3 nucleotides: TGTGCCATCAGCACAGGCAAAATCGAAGAGACCCAGTACTTC. Protein: CAISTGKIEETQYF.

The rearrangement uses TRBV20-1 and TRBJ1-1; a weak D match, TRBD1 (5 bases). The V gene's germline CDR1 is DFQATT and CDR2 SNEGSKA (reference sequence). The CDR3 is 13 residues long. Between the trimmed V and J ends, which lost 3 bases and 6 bases, there was a span of 14 bases. Here the CDR3 reads CSASPQGGPEAFF. In DNA form, the CDR3 reads TGCAGTGCTAGCCCGCAGGGAGGCCCTGAAGCTTTCTTT.

The rearrangement joins TRBV20-1 to TRBJ2-3; D remains ambiguous. Trimming left V 3 bases short and J 6 bases short, with 13 bases between. The germline V gene encodes CDR1 DFQATT and CDR2 SNEGSKA (reference sequence). The CDR3 is made up of 13 amino acids. CDR3 sequence: CSASASGGDTQYF. CDR3 DNA sequence: TGCAGTGCTAGCGCCTCGGGTGGGGATACGCAGTATTTT.

This clonotype was picked up many times. V gene TRBV7-2 combines with J gene TRBJ2-3; tentative D call: TRBD2 (6 bases). This CDR3 contains 15 residues. V was pared by 0 bases and J by 1 base, with 8 bases between. The V gene's germline CDR1 is SGHTA and CDR2 FQGNSA. As DNA, the CDR3 is TGTGCCAGCAGCTTAGCGGCTAGCGGCACAGATACGCAGTATTTT. This gives the protein CASSLAASGTDTQYF.

The chain carries TRBV25-1 and TRBJ2-1; D not certain. V was shortened by 3 bases and J by 9 bases, with 6 bases between the two germline ends. The CDR3 is made up of 11 amino acids. The germline V gene has CDR1 MGHDK and CDR2 SYGVNS. CDR3 sequence (DNA): TGTGCCAGCAGTGAGACAAGTGAGCAGTTCTTC. Translating gives CASSETSEQFF. The whole variable domain, remainder taken from reference TRBV25-1 and TRBJ2-1, is EADIYQTPRYLVIGTGKKITLECSQTMGHDKMYWYQQDPGMELHLIHYSYGVNSTEKGDLSSESTVSRIRTEHFPLTLESARPSHTSQYLCASSETSEQFFGPGTRLTVL.

The genes are TRBV6-5 and TRBJ1-1, with TRBD1 matching over 7 bases. CDR3 length equals 15 residues. Looked up from germline, CDR1 is MNHEY and CDR2 is SVGAGI. Trimming took 3 bases from V and 1 from J; bases not matched to a gene: 5. The CDR3 here is CASSYMTGRNTEAFF. CDR3 DNA: TGTGCCAGCAGTTATATGACAGGGCGGAACACTGAAGCTTTCTTT.

This clonotype turned up a few times. This chain uses TRBV20-1 with TRBJ2-7; D is possibly TRBD1 (5 bases). With 3 bases removed from V and 7 bases from J, the gap between germline ends came to 19 bases. The length of the CDR3 is 14 residues. Germline lookup yields CDR1 DFQATT and CDR2 SNEGSKA (reference sequence). The CDR3 DNA follows: TGCAGTGCTAGTTCTTTGGCGACAGATGAGGAGCAGTACTTC. It codes for CSASSLATDEEQYF.

This clonotype has only a few counts. J is TRBJ2-3 and V is TRBV28, with TRBD2 matching 9 bases. The CDR3 consists of 16 residues. The V gene's germline CDR1 is MDHEN and CDR2 SYDVKM. Trimming at V came to 1 base and at J to 7 bases, leaving 9 bases not matched to a gene. CDR3 nucleotides: TGTGCCAGCAGTTTATCCGGGCGGGGGGGCCGACATACGCAGTATTTT. Amino acids: CASSLSGRGGRHTQYF.

The chain recombines TRBV18 with TRBJ2-5; no clear D. Germline V gene sequence: CDR1 KGHSH, CDR2 LQKENI. Trimming left V 0 bases short and J 5 bases short, with 7 bases between. The CDR3 runs to 13 residues. In DNA form, the CDR3 reads TGTGCCAGCTCACCACCTTCCGGGGAGACCCAGTACTTC. The encoded protein is CASSPPSGETQYF.

V usage is TRBV11-2 and J usage is TRBJ1-3, with D possibly TRBD1 on 6 matching bases. The CDR3 totals 15 residues. Germline V gene data show CDR1 as SGHAT and CDR2 as FQNNGV. Trimming pared 5 bases from V and 2 bases from J, leaving 13 bases between. The CDR3 coding sequence is TGTGCCAGCAGCCCGCAGGGGACCCCTGGAAACACCATATATTTT. Amino acid sequence: CASSPQGTPGNTIYF.

This clonotype has only a few counts. V and J are TRBV12-3 or TRBV12-4 and TRBJ1-5; no clear D. The V end lost 2 bases, the J end lost 6 bases, and 11 bases lay between the germline ends. The CDR3 totals 14 residues. CDR3 nucleotide sequence: TGTGCCAGCAGTTTACGCGGGTACGCTCAGCCCCAGCATTTT. It yields the protein CASSLRGYAQPQHF.

The chain links TRBV29-1 to TRBJ2-3; the D gene is possibly TRBD2 (6 bases). V lost 1 base and J lost 5, with 13 bases in between. The CDR3 extends over 14 amino acids. Per germline, CDR1 SQVTM and CDR2 ANQGSEA. CDR3 loop: CSVEVAGIEDTQYF. The CDR3 DNA reads as TGCAGCGTTGAAGTTGCGGGGATTGAAGATACGCAGTATTTT.

This clonotype was observed a handful of times. The rearrangement uses TRBV27 and TRBJ1-4; 9 bases are shared with TRBD1. Germline values: CDR1 MNHEY, CDR2 SMNVEV (reference sequence). The CDR3 spans 16 residues. The trim removed 3 bases at V and 5 bases at J, leaving 7 bases unmatched. CDR3 coding DNA: TGTGCCAGCAGTTTCGGACAGGGGTCTCTCAATGAAAAACTGTTTTTT. Translation: CASSFGQGSLNEKLFF.

The chain uses TRBV28 and TRBJ1-2; a weak D match, TRBD1 (5 bases). This CDR3 contains 14 residues. In germline, CDR1 is MDHEN, CDR2 SYDVKM. Trimming left V 5 bases short and J 4 bases short, with 14 bases between. The CDR3 bases are TGTGCCAGCAGTACAATCGGGGGGAGCTATGGCTACACCTTC. Protein sequence: CASSTIGGSYGYTF.

The rearrangement uses TRBV27 and TRBJ1-3; no definite D call. CDR1 is MNHEY and CDR2 is SMNVEV in the germline V gene (reference sequence). Between the trimmed V and J ends, which lost 2 bases and 0 bases, there was a span of 8 bases. This CDR3 region has 15 residues. CDR3 sequence: CASSLKFNSGNTIYF. In nucleotides, the CDR3 is TGTGCCAGCAGTTTAAAGTTCAACTCTGGAAACACCATATATTTT.

This clonotype was observed a handful of times. This sequence joins TRBV20-1 and TRBJ2-1, with TRBD2 as a possible D gene (7 bases). CDR1 is DFQATT, CDR2 SNEGSKA, per germline (reference sequence). V gave up 5 bases and J gave up 8 bases, with 13 bases separating them. CDR3 length: 12 amino acids. Written as DNA, the CDR3 is TGCAGTGCTGCCCCGGGGGGCTATGAGCAGTTCTTC. This gives the protein CSAAPGGYEQFF.